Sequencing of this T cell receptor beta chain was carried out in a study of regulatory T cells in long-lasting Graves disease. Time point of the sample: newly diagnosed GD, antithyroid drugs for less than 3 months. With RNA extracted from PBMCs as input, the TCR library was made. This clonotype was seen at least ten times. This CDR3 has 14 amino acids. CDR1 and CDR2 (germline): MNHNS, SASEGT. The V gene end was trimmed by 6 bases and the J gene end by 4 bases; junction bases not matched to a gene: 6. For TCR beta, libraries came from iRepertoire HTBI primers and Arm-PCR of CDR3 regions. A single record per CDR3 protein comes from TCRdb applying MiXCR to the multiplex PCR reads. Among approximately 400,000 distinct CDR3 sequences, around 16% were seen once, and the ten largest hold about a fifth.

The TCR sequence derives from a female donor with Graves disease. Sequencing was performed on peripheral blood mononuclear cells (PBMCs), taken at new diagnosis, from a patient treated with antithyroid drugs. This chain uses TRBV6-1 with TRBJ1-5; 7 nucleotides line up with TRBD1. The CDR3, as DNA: TGTGCCAGCAGGGGACAGTTTACTAATCAGCCCCAGCATTTT. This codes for CASRGQFTNQPQHF.